These 13 T cell receptor beta chains came from one sample sequenced in a study of blood T cell repertoires in COVID-19. This table comes from immunoSEQ multiplex PCR, and its TCRdb copy is limited to in-frame clones, with some not included. The sample lists under 150,000 clones, about three quarters seen once, with about 8.4% in the top ten. Sequencing was performed on peripheral blood. The receptors shown here come from a woman aged 50 to 60 with active or convalescent COVID-19.

This clone was counted between two and nine times. The chain uses TRBV27 and TRBJ1-1; D unresolved. V was shortened by 0 bases and J by 3 bases, with 5 bases between the two germline ends. Germline assignment: CDR1 MNHEY and CDR2 SMNVEV (reference sequence). CDR3 length equals 13 residues. In DNA, the CDR3 is TGTGCCAGCAGTTTATCGCAGTACACTGAAGCTTTCTTT. Amino acids: CASSLSQYTEAFF.

The chain links TRBV6-4 to TRBJ2-3; TRBD2 agrees at 7 bases. The V and J ends lost 3 bases and 5 bases, in that order; junction bases with no gene match: 8. Germline loops: CDR1 MRHNA, CDR2 SNTAGT. The CDR3 contains 15 residues. CDR3 sequence: CASSEEAGAIDTQYF. In DNA form, the CDR3 reads TGTGCCAGCAGTGAGGAGGCGGGAGCAATAGATACGCAGTATTTT.

The CDR3 spells CASSRSAGQGGEKLFF. In DNA, the CDR3 is TGCGCCAGCAGCCGCAGTGCCGGACAGGGCGGGGAAAAACTGTTTTTT. The rearrangement uses TRBV4-3 and TRBJ1-4, with 8 positions matching TRBD1. V lost 4 bases and J lost 8; bases outside the gene matches: 12. The CDR3 runs to 16 residues. CDR1 and CDR2 from the germline V gene are LGHNA and YSLEER.

This rearrangement joins TRBV30 to TRBJ1-4, with 9 bases that match TRBD1. V was pared by 0 bases and J by 8 bases, with 4 bases of the junction left unmatched. Per the germline V gene, CDR1 is GTSNPN and CDR2 is SVGIG (reference sequence). This CDR3 is built from 14 residues. CDR3 coding DNA: TGTGCCTGGAGTGTACAGGGGGCTGGGGAAAAACTGTTTTTT. Its translation: CAWSVQGAGEKLFF.

The rearrangement uses TRBV4-3 and TRBJ2-2; no definite D call. The CDR3 consists of 12 residues. V lost 4 bases to trimming and J lost 8 bases, with 8 bases between them. In germline, CDR1 is LGHNA, CDR2 YSLEER. CDR3 protein: CASSLYLGELFF. CDR3 nucleotides: TGCGCCAGCAGCCTATACTTGGGGGAGCTGTTTTTT.

The chain employs TRBV2 and TRBJ2-7; 8 bases map to TRBD2. CDR1 is SNHLY, CDR2 FYNNEI, per germline. V trimming: 7 bases; J trimming: 5 bases; junction bases outside the gene matches: 7. The CDR3 is made up of 13 amino acids. CDR3 nucleotides: TGTGCCAGCAAAAGCAGCGGGGGCAACGAGCAGTACTTC. This encodes CASKSSGGNEQYF.

This sequence joins TRBV4-3 and TRBJ2-1; 8 bases line up with TRBD2. This CDR3 is 15 amino acids long. With V trimmed by 1 base and J by 4 bases, 3 bases remained unmatched. CDR1 is LGHNA, CDR2 YSLEER, per germline. The CDR3 sequence is CASSQVVAGYNEQFF. The CDR3 DNA reads as TGCGCCAGCAGCCAAGTGGTAGCGGGGTACAATGAGCAGTTCTTC.

The V call is TRBV19, the J call TRBJ2-2, with 10 positions matching TRBD2. CDR3 size: 15 residues. Germline loops: CDR1 LNHDA, CDR2 SQIVND (reference sequence). V shed 6 bases and J 3 bases; nucleotides not matched to a gene: 4. Written as DNA, the CDR3 is TGTGCCAGTAGGCCGGGACTAGCGTACACCGGGGAGCTGTTTTTT. This translates into CASRPGLAYTGELFF.

The J gene is TRBJ1-4, the V gene TRBV25-1; 7 bases line up with TRBD1. The V gene end was trimmed by 3 bases and the J gene end by 7 bases; junction bases not matched to a gene: 8. The CDR3 extends over 15 amino acids. Looked up from germline, CDR1 is MGHDK and CDR2 is SYGVNS. CDR3 sequence reads: CASSEGTGAREKLFF. CDR3 DNA sequence: TGTGCCAGCAGTGAGGGAACAGGGGCCCGTGAAAAACTGTTTTTT.

The chain uses TRBV5-5 and TRBJ2-7, with 8 bases fitting TRBD2. There are 16 residues in the CDR3. J was trimmed by 5 bases and V by 0 bases; bases with no gene match: 10. CDR1 and CDR2 from the germline V gene are SGHKS and YYEKEE (reference sequence). CDR3 region: CASSLARTSIVDEQYF. CDR3 sequence (DNA): TGTGCCAGCAGCTTGGCGCGGACTAGCATCGTCGACGAGCAGTACTTC. The full variable domain, with the rest looked up from reference TRBV5-5 and TRBJ2-7, is DAGVTQSPTHLIKTRGQQVTLRCSPISGHKSVSWYQQVLGQGPQFIFQYYEKEERGRGNFPDRFSARQFPNYSSELNVNALLLGDSALYLCASSLARTSIVDEQYFGPGTRLTVT.

This chain joins TRBV7-2 and TRBJ2-5, with D possibly being TRBD1 (5 bases). V lost 5 bases and J lost 4, with 17 bases in between. Per germline, CDR1 SGHTA and CDR2 FQGNSA. This CDR3 region has 15 residues. CDR3 region: CASSPNLGALETQYF. The CDR3 bases are TGTGCCAGCAGCCCGAACCTAGGGGCCCTAGAGACCCAGTACTTC.

The chain uses TRBV28 and TRBJ2-7; 13 nucleotides align to TRBD2. The germline V gene encodes CDR1 MDHEN and CDR2 SYDVKM. The CDR3 has 16 residues. J gave up 4 bases and V 5 bases, and 8 bases lay outside the gene matches. Here the CDR3 DNA reads TGTGCCAGCAGTCCTCTCGGACTAGCGGGAGCGTACGAGCAGTACTTC. Translation: CASSPLGLAGAYEQYF.

This clone was observed a few times. The genes are TRBV6-2 or TRBV6-3 and TRBJ1-1; weak D call: TRBD1 (6 bases). CDR1 MNHEY and CDR2 SVGEGT come from the germline V gene. V was trimmed by 0 bases and J by 1 base, leaving 6 bases between them. CDR3 size: 14 residues. CDR3 DNA: TGTGCCAGCAGTTACTCGGACAGGAACACTGAAGCTTTCTTT. Its translation: CASSYSDRNTEAFF.